This T cell receptor (beta chain) was observed in a study of human T cells and chemical hapten exposure. Study-level background: A roughly 2 cm by roughly 2 cm inner upper arm patch received 2% DPC for sensitization.

There are many counts of this clonotype. TCRdb re-called the RACE reads through MiXCR, storing one row per CDR3 protein. The sample lists about 42,000 distinct CDR3 sequences, under 15% occurring once. This CDR3 is 17 amino acids long. The V and J ends lost 0 bases and 1 base, in that order; junction bases with no gene match: 11. The V gene's germline CDR1 is SQVTM and CDR2 ANQGSEA. The time point: pre-sensitization, week 0. Treatment indicated: therapeutic diphenylcyclopropenone sensitization with weekly scalp DPC. The chain carries TRBV29-1 and TRBJ2-7, with TRBD1 identical over 8 bases. The starting material was whole blood, obtained in connection with sensitization to the hapten diphenylcyclopropenone (DPC). This sequence was found in a woman in her 30s with alopecia areata. Some clones in this sample may be carry-over from other donors' samples. CDR3 sequence reads: CSVEDPRQGKASYEQYF. CDR3 nucleotide sequence: TGCAGCGTTGAAGATCCCCGACAGGGGAAAGCGTCCTACGAGCAGTACTTC.